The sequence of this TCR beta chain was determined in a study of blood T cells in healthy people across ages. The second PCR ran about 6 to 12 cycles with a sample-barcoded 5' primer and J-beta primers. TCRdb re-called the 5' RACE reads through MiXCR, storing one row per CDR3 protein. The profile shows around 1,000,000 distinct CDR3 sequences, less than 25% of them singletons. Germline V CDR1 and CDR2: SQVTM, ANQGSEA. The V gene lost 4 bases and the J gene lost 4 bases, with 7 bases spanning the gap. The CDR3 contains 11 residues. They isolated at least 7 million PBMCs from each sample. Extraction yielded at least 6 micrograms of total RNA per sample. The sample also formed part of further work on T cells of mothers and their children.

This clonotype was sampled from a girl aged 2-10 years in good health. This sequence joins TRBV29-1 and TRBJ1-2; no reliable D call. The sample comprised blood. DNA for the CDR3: TGCAGCGTTGCCGATATCTATGGCTACACCTTC. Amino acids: CSVADIYGYTF.